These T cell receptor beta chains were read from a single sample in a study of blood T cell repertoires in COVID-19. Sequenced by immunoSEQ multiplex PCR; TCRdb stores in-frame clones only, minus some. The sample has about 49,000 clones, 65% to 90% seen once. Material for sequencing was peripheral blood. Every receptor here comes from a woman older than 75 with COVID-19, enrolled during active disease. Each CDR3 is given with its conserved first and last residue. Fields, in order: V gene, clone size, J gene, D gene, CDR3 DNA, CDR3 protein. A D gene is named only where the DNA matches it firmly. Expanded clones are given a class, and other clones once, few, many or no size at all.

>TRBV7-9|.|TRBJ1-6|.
TGTGCCAGCAGCTTAAGGCAGGCCAATAATTCACCCCTCCACTTT
CASSLRQANNSPLHF
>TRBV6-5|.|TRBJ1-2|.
TGTGCCAGCAAGGACCCGGGGGTCGGCTACACCTTC
CASKDPGVGYTF
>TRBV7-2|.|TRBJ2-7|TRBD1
TGTGCCAGCAGCTTAGGTACAGGGGCCTACGAGCAGTACTTC
CASSLGTGAYEQYF
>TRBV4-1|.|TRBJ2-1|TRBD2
TGCGCCAGCAGCCAACCAACGACTAGCTGGCACTCCTACAATGAGCAGTTCTTC
CASSQPTTSWHSYNEQFF
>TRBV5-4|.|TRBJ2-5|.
TGTGCCAGCAGCCTAGATTGGCGGGAAGAGACCCAGTACTTC
CASSLDWREETQYF
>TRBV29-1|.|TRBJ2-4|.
TGCAGCGCCAAACAGGTTACCAAAAACATTCAGTACTTC
CSAKQVTKNIQYF
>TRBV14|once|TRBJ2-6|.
TGTGCCAGCAGCCACGGGACTTACCCCCTGACTTTC
CASSHGTYPLTF
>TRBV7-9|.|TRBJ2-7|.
TGTGCCAGCAGCTTGGGAGCCTACTACGAGCAGTACTTC
CASSLGAYYEQYF
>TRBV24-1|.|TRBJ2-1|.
TGTGCCACCAGTGATCCCCTCGTAGGAGGGAATGAGCAGTTCTTC
CATSDPLVGGNEQFF
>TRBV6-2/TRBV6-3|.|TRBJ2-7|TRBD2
TGTGCCAGCAGTTACTCCGGCGGGAGGCGGTACGAGCAGTACTTC
CASSYSGGRRYEQYF
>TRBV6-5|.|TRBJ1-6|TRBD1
TGTGCCAGCAGTTCAAGGGACAGCCAAAATTCACCCCTCCACTTT
CASSSRDSQNSPLHF
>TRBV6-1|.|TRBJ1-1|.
TGTGCCAGCAGTGATTTGGGGGCCGGAAACACTGAAGCTTTCTTT
CASSDLGAGNTEAFF
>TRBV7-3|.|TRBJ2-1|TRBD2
TGTGCCAGCAGCCTCTTGGGACTAGCAAGCGAGCAGTTCTTC
CASSLLGLASEQFF
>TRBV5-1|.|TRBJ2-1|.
TGCGCCAGCAGCTTGGGCGGAGGATCCCACAATGAGCAGTTCTTC
CASSLGGGSHNEQFF
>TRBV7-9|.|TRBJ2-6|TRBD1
TGTGCCAGCAGCTCAATACCGGGACAGGGAGAAGCTGGGGCCAACGTCCTGACTTTC
CASSSIPGQGEAGANVLTF
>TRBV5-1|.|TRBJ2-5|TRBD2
TGCGCCAGCAGCCCGCCGCTAGCGGGAGGGGCAGAGACCCAGTACTTC
CASSPPLAGGAETQYF
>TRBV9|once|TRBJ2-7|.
TGTGCCAGCAGCGTAGCCCCGGACATCTTCGACGAGCAGTACTTC
CASSVAPDIFDEQYF
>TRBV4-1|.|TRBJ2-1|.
TGCGCCAGCAGCCAAGCGCAAGGGGGGGGAAATGAGCAGTTCTTC
CASSQAQGGGNEQFF